This TCR beta chain was identified in a study of OX40 agonist ivuxolimab in advanced cancers. As for the study in general: The dose-escalation cohort had hepatocellular carcinoma, melanoma, renal cell or head and neck cancer. The study, taken as a whole, reports: On average, CD8+ T cells showed a greater number of expanded clones than CD4+. Clonal expansion by week 6 occurred in CD4+ and CD8+ blood T cells (at 0.1 to 3.0 mg/kg). Normalized T-cell clonal expansion was also low in some nonresponders.

TCRdb keeps only in-frame clones here, not all; method: immunoSEQ multiplex PCR. The table has about 120,000 clones, 85% to 90% seen once; the top ten hold around 0.55%. V lost 4 bases and J 1 base, leaving 14 bases between the germline ends. The CDR3 is 15 amino acids. Per germline, CDR1 MDHEN and CDR2 SYDVKM. Remarks on this clone: Its target is not known.

The starting material was CD4+ or CD8+ T cells sorted from blood, obtained in a trial of the OX40 agonist ivuxolimab. The clonotype comes from an adult with an advanced solid tumor such as melanoma, head and neck, liver or kidney cancer. The chain recombines TRBV28 with TRBJ2-7; unclear D gene. CDR3 sequence: CASSSSPDQSYEQYF. The CDR3 DNA is TGTGCCAGCAGTTCCAGCCCGGACCAGTCCTACGAGCAGTACTTC.